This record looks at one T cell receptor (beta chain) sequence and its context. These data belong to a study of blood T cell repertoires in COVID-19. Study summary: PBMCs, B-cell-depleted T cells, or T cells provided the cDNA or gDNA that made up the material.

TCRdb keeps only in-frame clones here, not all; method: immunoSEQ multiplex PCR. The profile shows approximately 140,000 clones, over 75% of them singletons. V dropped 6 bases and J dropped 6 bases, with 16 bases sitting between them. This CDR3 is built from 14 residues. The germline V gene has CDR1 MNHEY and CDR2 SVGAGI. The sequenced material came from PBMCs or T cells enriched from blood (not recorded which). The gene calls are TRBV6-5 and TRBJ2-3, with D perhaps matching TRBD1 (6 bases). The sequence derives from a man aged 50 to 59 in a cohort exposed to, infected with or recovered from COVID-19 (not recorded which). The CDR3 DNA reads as TGTGCCAGCAGGTGGGCAGGGGACATGGATACGCAGTATTTT. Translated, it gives CASRWAGDMDTQYF.